This TCR beta chain emerged from a study of beta chain features in type 1 diabetes. On the study more broadly: When patients were set against healthy donors, age, gender and cell yields were similar. Study results and caveats: Type 1 diabetes patients had moderately but significantly shorter TCRB CDR3s in all four CD4+ subsets.

In this sample, this clone turned up a few times. No antigen is known for it. Of the isolated RNA, all was reverse transcribed, and so the sequenced material was expressed TCRB transcripts. Sequencing was performed with immunoSEQ multiplex PCR; in TCRdb, only in-frame clones are kept and a portion is missing. Of about 650,000 clones listed, around 11% are singletons. This CDR3 has 15 residues. Trimming took 6 bases from V and 10 from J, leaving 19 bases between them. CDR1 and CDR2 from the germline V gene are MNHNY and SVGAGI (reference sequence). The clonotype originates from a man aged 30 to 39 with type 1 diabetes. The rearrangement links TRBV6-6 to TRBJ1-6; perhaps TRBD1 as D (6 bases). Source material: naive CD4+ T cells from blood. CDR3 residues: CASSRAGTSGSPLHF. CDR3 sequence (DNA): TGTGCCAGCAGCCGCGCCGGGACATCAGGGTCACCCCTCCACTTT.